This T cell receptor beta chain was recovered during a study of blood T cell repertoires in COVID-19. CDR1 and CDR2 from the germline V gene are SEHNR and FQNEAQ (reference sequence). V gave up 10 bases and J gave up 3 bases, with 7 bases separating them. CDR3 length equals 11 residues. Assay used: immunoSEQ multiplex PCR; TCRdb lists only in-frame clones, some missing. The sample lists nearly 70,000 clones, roughly 80% seen once, with roughly a tenth in the top ten. The genes are TRBV7-9 and TRBJ1-5, with D tentatively TRBD1 (5 bases). This clonotype originated in a woman aged 80 or over with acute or convalescent COVID-19. Source material: peripheral blood. The CDR3, as DNA: TGTGCCACAGGGTTCAATCAGCCCCAGCATTTT. Translating it yields CATGFNQPQHF.